This T cell receptor beta chain is from a study of PD-1 blockade in classical Hodgkin lymphoma. Across the study: A 3 mg/kg intravenous dose of nivolumab was received by patients every 2 weeks. Study results and limitations: Diminished baseline TCR diversity has been reported in newly diagnosed patients relative to healthy donors. Complete responders had baseline diversity similar to newly diagnosed patients. A significant rise in TCR diversity was seen by C4D1 for CD4+ cells but not for CD8+ cells.

This table comes from immunoSEQ multiplex PCR, and its TCRdb copy is limited to in-frame clones, with some not included. The sample lists about 4,100 clones; 71% were seen once. Each and every patient relapsed after autologous stem cell transplantation, and patients got differing brentuximab vedotin exposure. On this clone itself: Its target is not known.

The CDR3 is 14 amino acids. Looked up from germline, CDR1 is MNHEY and CDR2 is SMNVEV (reference sequence). The ends lost 8 bases at V and 8 bases at J; junction bases unmatched: 9. The specimen comprised peripheral blood mononuclear cells (PBMCs), sampled at baseline. V is TRBV27 and J is TRBJ1-4, with 9 bases aligning to TRBD1. This receptor was obtained from a human donor with classical Hodgkin lymphoma. In DNA form, the CDR3 reads TGTGCCAGCGGACAGGGGCGAAGTCGGGAAAAACTGTTTTTT. It is translated as CASGQGRSREKLFF.